One and the same sample provided the 20 T cell receptor beta chains below, sequenced in a study of CD8 T cells in ankylosing spondylitis. Findings and limits, study-wide: Roughly eight highly homologous variants made up a TCR beta motif that seemed to typify ankylosing spondylitis blood.

One entry per CDR3 protein, called by TCRdb with MiXCR from the 5' RACE reads. The data hold about 500,000 distinct CDR3 sequences, with 5.3% observed a single time. Their target antigens are unknown. Sequenced: blood, either unsorted or a sorted T cell fraction (not recorded which). The receptors were sampled from a male donor with ankylosing spondylitis.

This clonotype was counted many times. CDR3 region: CASSYSWDTEAFF. The CDR3, as DNA: TGTGCCAGCAGTTACTCATGGGACACTGAAGCTTTCTTT. V is TRBV6-5 and J is TRBJ1-1; D remains ambiguous. The V end lost 0 bases, the J end lost 3 bases, and 5 bases lay between the germline ends. Germline CDR1 is MNHEY and CDR2 is SVGAGI. This CDR3 has 13 residues.

In its sample, this clonotype was seen many times. The chain employs TRBV5-1 and TRBJ2-3; D possibly matches TRBD1 or TRBD2 (7 bases each). Trimming cost V 1 base and J 2 bases, with 14 bases left between them. This CDR3 comprises 16 residues. Germline V lookup: CDR1 SGHRS, CDR2 YFSETQ. CDR3 DNA sequence: TGCGCCAGCAGCTTGCCAGGGGGGGTAATCACAGATACGCAGTATTTT. Translating it yields CASSLPGGVITDTQYF.

This clonotype was seen ten or more times. The chain has TRBV20-1 and TRBJ2-3; no reliable D call. The CDR3 has 13 residues. Per germline, CDR1 DFQATT and CDR2 SNEGSKA (reference sequence). The CDR3 DNA is TGCAGCTTGGACGGGTCCTTCACAGATACGCAGTATTTT. Amino acid sequence: CSLDGSFTDTQYF.

In its sample, this clonotype was seen many times. The chain couples TRBV20-1 to TRBJ2-3; maybe TRBD1 (6 bases). Germline loops: CDR1 DFQATT, CDR2 SNEGSKA (reference sequence). V was cut by 6 bases and J by 2 bases, with 15 bases left in between. The CDR3 covers 14 residues. DNA of the CDR3: TGCAGTGCCCCAAACAGGGCATCCACAGATACGCAGTATTTT. This translates into CSAPNRASTDTQYF.

This clonotype was seen a few times. This rearrangement joins TRBV4-2 to TRBJ1-2; TRBD1 matches at 9 bases. The CDR3 has 15 amino acids. CDR1 is LGHNA, CDR2 YNFKEQ, per germline. The V segment lost 3 bases and the J segment 4 bases; nucleotides outside the gene matches: 6. The CDR3 sequence: CASSQMTGGGYGYTF. The CDR3 DNA follows: TGTGCCAGCAGCCAGATGACAGGGGGTGGCTATGGCTACACCTTC.

This clonotype showed up many times. This chain joins TRBV9 and TRBJ2-1; D not certain. The V end was cut by 0 bases, the J end by 5 bases, with 9 bases between. CDR1 is SGDLS, CDR2 YYNGEE, per germline. This CDR3 is 14 amino acids long. CDR3 protein: CASSVGARNNEQFF. The CDR3 coding sequence is TGTGCCAGCAGCGTAGGTGCTAGGAACAATGAGCAGTTCTTC.

This clonotype was detected many times. The chain couples TRBV7-8 to TRBJ2-1; 7 positions agree with TRBD1. This CDR3 comprises 15 residues. With V trimmed by 5 bases and J by 5 bases, 9 bases remained unmatched. CDR1 is SGHVS, CDR2 FQNEAQ, per germline. DNA for the CDR3: TGTGCCAGCAGCCCTCGATGGGACAGAGACAATGAGCAGTTCTTC. It encodes CASSPRWDRDNEQFF.

This clonotype has at least ten counts. V is TRBV5-5 and J is TRBJ2-2; D tentatively reads TRBD1 or TRBD2 (5 bases each). The CDR3 is 16 amino acids. The V gene lost 0 bases and the J gene lost 3 bases, with 12 bases spanning the gap. Germline CDR1 is SGHKS and CDR2 is YYEKEE (reference sequence). CDR3 in amino acids: CASSLAGPPDTGELFF. The CDR3, as DNA: TGTGCCAGCAGCTTGGCGGGACCCCCGGACACCGGGGAGCTGTTTTTT.

This clonotype has at least ten counts. The chain carries TRBV7-6 and TRBJ2-5, with TRBD2 as a possible D gene (6 bases). The germline CDR1 and CDR2 sequences are SGHVS and FNYEAQ. There are 15 residues in the CDR3. With 1 base removed from V and 5 bases from J, the gap between germline ends came to 14 bases. The CDR3 sequence: CASSLENRGLETQYF. The CDR3 region has the DNA TGTGCCAGCAGCTTAGAGAATCGGGGGTTGGAGACCCAGTACTTC.

This clonotype has at least ten counts. The chain has TRBV27 and TRBJ2-1, with D maybe TRBD2 (6 bases). The CDR3 sequence is 14 residues long. V was trimmed by 8 bases and J by 4 bases, leaving 15 bases between them. Germline values: CDR1 MNHEY, CDR2 SMNVEV (reference sequence). The CDR3 nucleotides are TGTGCCAGCGCTCCCGGGAGAAGGTACAATGAGCAGTTCTTC. This gives the protein CASAPGRRYNEQFF.

This clonotype has at least ten counts. The chain is built from TRBV28 and TRBJ2-3, with 7 bases aligning to TRBD2. V was pared by 2 bases and J by 1 base, with 6 bases of the junction left unmatched. The CDR3 length is 16 residues. Germline assignment: CDR1 MDHEN and CDR2 SYDVKM. CDR3 amino acids: CASSLPPSGGTDTQYF. The CDR3 DNA reads TGTGCCAGCAGTTTACCTCCCAGCGGGGGCACAGATACGCAGTATTTT.

This clonotype appeared many times. The genes are TRBV28 and TRBJ1-5, with D unresolved. Per germline, CDR1 MDHEN and CDR2 SYDVKM. The CDR3 covers 10 residues. Trimming left V 8 bases short and J 7 bases short, with 6 bases between. CDR3 sequence reads: CASGSQPQHF. The DNA for the CDR3 is TGTGCCAGCGGGTCCCAGCCCCAGCATTTT.

There are many counts of this clonotype. This rearrangement joins TRBV12-3 or TRBV12-4 to TRBJ2-3; tentative D call: TRBD1 (5 bases). Trimming left V 6 bases short and J 5 bases short, with 12 bases between. This CDR3 contains 13 residues. CDR3 sequence: CASSPVGQDTQYF. CDR3 coding DNA: TGTGCCAGCAGCCCGGTGGGGCAAGATACGCAGTATTTT.

In this sample, this clonotype turned up many times. The chain joins TRBV12-3 or TRBV12-4 to TRBJ2-1, with D tentatively TRBD1 (5 bases). The CDR3 extends over 16 amino acids. V lost 2 bases to trimming and J lost 1 base, with 12 bases between them. The CDR3 DNA is TGTGCCAGCAGTTTAATTGACAGCACGTCCTACAATGAGCAGTTCTTC. Protein product: CASSLIDSTSYNEQFF.

In this sample, this clonotype turned up many times. This sequence joins TRBV4-3 and TRBJ1-1; D remains unclear. Trimming pared 5 bases from V and 1 base from J, leaving 11 bases between. Per germline, CDR1 LGHNA and CDR2 YSLEER. This CDR3 contains 14 residues. CDR3 loop: CASSAEVANTEAFF. CDR3 DNA: TGCGCCAGCAGCGCCGAGGTGGCGAACACTGAAGCTTTCTTT.

This clonotype was recorded many times. V usage is TRBV10-3 and J usage is TRBJ2-5, with a possible D match to TRBD1 (5 bases). The CDR3 consists of 13 residues. V was shortened by 1 base and J by 4 bases, with 7 bases between the two germline ends. Germline-derived CDR1 and CDR2 are ENHRY and SYGVKD. The CDR3 is CAISELGPETQYF. The CDR3 DNA sequence: TGTGCCATCAGTGAGTTGGGGCCAGAGACCCAGTACTTC.

V is TRBV18 and J is TRBJ1-5; D uncertain. With 2 bases removed from V and 3 bases from J, the gap between germline ends came to 8 bases. CDR3 length: 14 residues. Germline V gives CDR1 KGHSH, CDR2 LQKENI. The CDR3 sequence: CASSPSGYNQPQHF. In DNA, the CDR3 is TGTGCCAGCTCACCATCCGGGTACAATCAGCCCCAGCATTTT.

This clonotype was recorded a few times. The rearrangement links TRBV6-2 or TRBV6-3 to TRBJ2-1; D unresolved. Between the trimmed V and J ends, which lost 0 bases and 6 bases, there was a span of 15 bases. The CDR3 consists of 16 residues. Germline CDR1 reads MNHEY; CDR2 reads SVGEGT. The CDR3 reads CASSYSKKGLPNEQFF. CDR3 bases: TGTGCCAGCAGTTACTCTAAGAAGGGCCTCCCCAATGAGCAGTTCTTC.

This clonotype was seen ten or more times. This chain links TRBV12-3 or TRBV12-4 with TRBJ1-6; TRBD1 aligns across 7 bases. The CDR3 sequence is 13 residues long. J gave up 4 bases and V 8 bases, and 2 bases lay outside the gene matches. CDR3 DNA: TGTGCCAGCGTGGGACAGTATAATTCACCCCTCCACTTT. This codes for CASVGQYNSPLHF.

This clonotype was seen many times. The V gene is TRBV2, the J gene TRBJ2-3; the match to TRBD2 covers 10 bases. The CDR3 sequence is 18 residues long. V shed 0 bases and J 1 base; nucleotides not matched to a gene: 7. Per the germline V gene, CDR1 is SNHLY and CDR2 is FYNNEI. Written as DNA, the CDR3 is TGTGCCAGCAGTGAAGCGCTTTTAGCGGGAGGACGCACAGATACGCAGTATTTT. Amino acids: CASSEALLAGGRTDTQYF.